The T cell receptor (beta chain) under discussion was sequenced for a study of response to subunit inactivated influenza vaccine. A word on this clonotype: Its matching antigen is unknown.

TCRdb re-called the RT-PCR reads through MiXCR, storing one row per CDR3 protein. This table holds about 780,000 distinct CDR3 sequences, approximately 17% found once. The germline gives CDR1 DFQATT, CDR2 SNEGSKA (reference sequence). This CDR3 has 16 amino acids. The V gene end was trimmed by 5 bases and the J gene end by 1 base; junction bases not matched to a gene: 8. General study results and limits: Each seasonal influenza vaccination recruits few new T cells, the authors suggested.

The input for sequencing was PBMCs from blood, taken roughly 5 days after vaccination. The clonotype comes from a man between 50 and 59 years old who received an inactivated influenza vaccine. This chain joins TRBV20-1 and TRBJ2-1; 10 nucleotides agree with TRBD2. CDR3 residues: CSAGSGTSVSYNEQFF. The CDR3 nucleotides are TGCAGTGCTGGCTCCGGGACTAGCGTATCCTACAATGAGCAGTTCTTC.